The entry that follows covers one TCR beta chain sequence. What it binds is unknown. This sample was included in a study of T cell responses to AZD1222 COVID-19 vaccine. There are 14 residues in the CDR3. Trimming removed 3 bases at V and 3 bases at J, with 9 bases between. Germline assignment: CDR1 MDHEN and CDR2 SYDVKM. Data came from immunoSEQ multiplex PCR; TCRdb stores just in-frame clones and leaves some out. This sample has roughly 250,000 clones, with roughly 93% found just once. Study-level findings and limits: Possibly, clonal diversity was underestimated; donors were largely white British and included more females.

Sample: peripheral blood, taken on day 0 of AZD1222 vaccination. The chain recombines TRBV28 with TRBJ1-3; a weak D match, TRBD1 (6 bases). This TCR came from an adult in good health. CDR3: CASSFNRDGNTIYF. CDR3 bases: TGTGCCAGCAGTTTCAACAGGGATGGAAACACCATATATTTT.